Included here is one T cell receptor (beta chain) sequence, with context. Its matching antigen is unknown. Cells designated naive CD8 were CD45RO-negative and were positively selected for CCR7, with terminally differentiated effector memory CD45RA+ cells excluded. Germline V CDR1 and CDR2: SGHAT, FQNNGV. This CDR3 is 16 amino acids long. The trim removed 4 bases at V and 5 bases at J, leaving 12 bases unmatched. These data originate in a study of shared clonotypes between healthy human individuals. Study-level results: Sampling covered blood only; tissue repertoires likely differ.

TCRdb keeps only in-frame clones here, not all; method: immunoSEQ multiplex PCR. Here the sample spans 760,000 or so clones, approximately 97% being singletons. This chain connects TRBV11-2 to TRBJ2-7; 9 nucleotides match TRBD2. The sequence came from a man aged 25 to 45 in good health. Material: naive CD8+ T cells sorted from blood. CDR3 bases: TGTGCCAGCAGCTCCTTAGCGGGAGAAATCACCGACGAGCAGTACTTC. Its protein is CASSSLAGEITDEQYF.